These 22 T cell receptor beta chains share one sample of origin, sequenced in a study of T cells expressing NK-cell markers. TCRdb reworked the 5' RACE reads into one entry per CDR3 protein, no DNA. The clone table shows about 260,000 distinct CDR3 sequences, with the ten largest holding around 4%. The sample consisted of blood T cells: a sorted CD56 or NKG2C T cell subset, CD4+ or CD8+ T cells, or bulk PBMC T cells (not recorded which). These receptor sequences come from a woman between 18 and 69 years old in good health.

V gene TRBV7-9 combines with J gene TRBJ2-3; the TCRdb D gene call, TRBD1, has no DNA to confirm it. This CDR3 region has 16 residues. The germline V gene has CDR1 SEHNR and CDR2 FQNEAQ (reference sequence). This CDR3 reads CASSFIEGLRTDTQYF.

The chain uses TRBV29-1 and TRBJ2-2. There are 12 residues in the CDR3. From germline, CDR1 is SQVTM and CDR2 ANQGSEA. Here the CDR3 reads CSTTRNTGELFF.

The rearrangement uses TRBV5-1 and TRBJ2-1; without DNA, the TCRdb call of TRBD2 cannot be checked. The CDR3 covers 15 residues. Per germline, CDR1 SGHRS and CDR2 YFSETQ. The CDR3 loop is CASDGGRAGNNEQFF.

This chain's CDR3 is CSARIAGAYEQYF. The V call is TRBV20-1, the J call TRBJ2-7; TCRdb lists TRBD2, though no DNA is available to test this call. Germline V gene lookup returns CDR1 DFQATT and CDR2 SNEGSKA (reference sequence). CDR3 length equals 13 residues.

The rearrangement links TRBV29-1 to TRBJ1-1. The germline V gene has CDR1 SQVTM and CDR2 ANQGSEA. The CDR3 runs to 14 residues. The CDR3 here is CSVAQRLSDTEAFF.

The gene calls are TRBV28 and TRBJ2-7; checking the TCRdb D call of TRBD1 is not possible without DNA. The germline CDR1 and CDR2 sequences are MDHEN and SYDVKM. This CDR3 has 15 residues. The CDR3: CASSLPGDRGYEQYF. The full variable domain, with the rest looked up from reference TRBV28 and TRBJ2-7, is DVKVTQSSRYLVKRTGEKVFLECVQDMDHENMFWYRQDPGLGLRLIYFSYDVKMKEKGDIPEGYSVSREKKERFSLILESASTNQTSMYLCASSLPGDRGYEQYFGPGTRLTVT.

This chain links TRBV12-3 or TRBV12-4 with TRBJ1-5; there is no DNA to check the TCRdb D call of TRBD1. There are 13 residues in the CDR3. CDR3 region: CASSQGRSEPQHF.

The chain recombines TRBV20-1 with TRBJ1-1; TCRdb names TRBD1, which stays unverified in the absence of DNA. The V gene's germline CDR1 is DFQATT and CDR2 SNEGSKA (reference sequence). This CDR3 has 14 amino acids. CDR3 loop: CSAPSSGRDTEAFF.

This chain uses TRBV6-5 with TRBJ2-1; the TCRdb D gene call, TRBD1, has no DNA to confirm it. Looked up from germline, CDR1 is MNHEY and CDR2 is SVGAGI. The CDR3 covers 14 residues. This chain's CDR3 is CASVGTGIYNEQFF.

The rearrangement joins TRBV12-3 or TRBV12-4 to TRBJ2-2. This CDR3 has 14 amino acids. This chain's CDR3 is CASSFFLGPGELFF.

The J gene is TRBJ1-2, the V gene TRBV10-3. CDR3 length equals 14 residues. In germline, CDR1 is ENHRY, CDR2 SYGVKD. CDR3 amino acids: CAISDSPDGYGYTF.

This chain connects TRBV20-1 to TRBJ2-3; the TCRdb D gene call, TRBD1, has no DNA to confirm it. The CDR3 covers 13 residues. Germline CDR1 reads DFQATT; CDR2 reads SNEGSKA (reference sequence). The CDR3 region is CSARAGSGDTQYF.

The CDR3 region is CASSYSSGGGADTQYF. J is TRBJ2-3 and V is TRBV6-5; TCRdb picks TRBD2, but there is no DNA to check that call. The CDR3 loop spans 16 amino acids. Germline CDR1 and CDR2: MNHEY and SVGAGI.

The rearrangement links TRBV19 to TRBJ2-1; the D call of TRBD2 rests on TCRdb alone, since no DNA is present to check it. In germline, CDR1 is LNHDA, CDR2 SQIVND (reference sequence). There are 15 residues in the CDR3. CDR3 in amino acids: CASSRSGMNYNEQFF.

The chain joins TRBV20-1 to TRBJ1-4; TCRdb gives TRBD1 as the D gene, but with no DNA this cannot be confirmed. Germline CDR1 DFQATT, CDR2 SNEGSKA (reference sequence). This CDR3 spans 13 amino acids. The CDR3 sequence is CSAPGTGWEKLFF.

The J gene is TRBJ2-5, the V gene TRBV4-2. Germline CDR1 LGHNA, CDR2 YNFKEQ. The CDR3 consists of 14 residues. The CDR3 sequence: CASSQDSYRETQYF.

The genes are TRBV21-1 and TRBJ2-2. TRBV21-1 is tagged as a pseudogene. This CDR3 is 14 amino acids long. CDR3: CASRLWVGTGELFF.

This chain joins TRBV19 and TRBJ1-1. The CDR3 length is 17 residues. Germline CDR1 reads LNHDA; CDR2 reads SQIVND (reference sequence). The CDR3 here is CASSRELATLLNTEAFF.

The genes are TRBV30 and TRBJ1-4; with no DNA, the TCRdb D assignment of TRBD1 cannot be verified. This CDR3 region has 15 residues. Germline V CDR1 and CDR2: GTSNPN, SVGIG (reference sequence). The CDR3 here is CACHTGVPTNEKLFF.

V and J are TRBV6-2 or TRBV6-3 and TRBJ2-7. Germline lookup yields CDR1 MNHEY and CDR2 SVGEGT. This CDR3 has 16 residues. CDR3 region: CASSYSREGSLYEQYF.

This chain uses TRBV6-5 with TRBJ1-4; TCRdb outputs TRBD1, but without DNA this stays unchecked. Germline values: CDR1 MNHEY, CDR2 SVGAGI. This CDR3 comprises 15 residues. CDR3 sequence: CASSYSEGAFEKLFF.

The chain links TRBV19 to TRBJ2-1; no DNA is available, so the TRBD2 call from TCRdb remains unchecked. CDR1 is LNHDA, CDR2 SQIVND, per germline (reference sequence). This CDR3 is built from 17 residues. The CDR3 region is CASRVLGLAGTYNEQFF.